The 13 T cell receptor beta chains given below trace back to one sample, sequenced in a study of cytomegalovirus exposure and HLA in healthy donors (dated by TCRdb to 2016 to 2017). Libraries were made using the immunoSEQ multiplex PCR assay. For the multiplex PCR, a mixture combining 60 forward primers for TCR Vbeta segments and 13 reverse primers for TCR Jbeta segments was used. This immuneACCESS table, as held by TCRdb, lists in-frame sequences with V and J called but not all clones. Of the missing ones, under half trace to an unresolved V gene in checked studies; the others have no known cause. This specimen's table enumerates 60,000 to 80,000 clones. The ten largest clones represent roughly 5% of the sample. Sequencing was carried out using PBMCs. The receptors come from a man aged 40-49 years in good health and CMV-seronegative.

The rearrangement joins TRBV6-1 to TRBJ2-3; tentatively, D is TRBD2 (6 bases). The CDR3 length is 14 residues. CDR1 and CDR2 (germline): MNHNS, SASEGT. Trimming cost V 5 bases and J 2 bases, with 11 bases left between them. This CDR3 reads CASSPAGFTDTQYF. CDR3 bases: TGTGCCAGCAGTCCTGCGGGATTCACAGATACGCAGTATTTT.

This chain joins TRBV28 and TRBJ2-6; 9 bases are a match to TRBD1. Trimming took 7 bases from V and 3 from J; bases not matched to a gene: 10. CDR3 size: 17 residues. Germline V gene lookup returns CDR1 MDHEN and CDR2 SYDVKM. CDR3 loop: CASTPGTGSLGANVLTF. For the CDR3, the DNA is TGTGCCAGCACCCCCGGGACAGGGTCTCTTGGGGCCAACGTCCTGACTTTC.

The rearrangement links TRBV19 to TRBJ1-6, with D uncertain. This CDR3 region has 14 residues. The V end lost 7 bases, the J end lost 2 bases, and 9 bases lay between the germline ends. Germline CDR1 LNHDA, CDR2 SQIVND (reference sequence). For the CDR3, the DNA is TGTGCCAGTACCACCGGGACCTATAATTCACCCCTCCACTTT. This encodes CASTTGTYNSPLHF.

This chain joins TRBV30 and TRBJ2-5; possible D gene TRBD2, 6 bases. CDR3 length: 17 residues. The germline V gene has CDR1 GTSNPN and CDR2 SVGIG (reference sequence). V was clipped by 0 bases and J by 7 bases, with 24 bases between them. Written as DNA, the CDR3 is TGTGCCTGGAGTGTGCCGGTCTTTGGCGGGGCTGGGGGGACCCAGTACTTC. Its translation: CAWSVPVFGGAGGTQYF.

This chain uses TRBV7-2 with TRBJ2-3, with 7 bases lining up with TRBD2. The trim removed 4 bases at V and 2 bases at J, leaving 9 bases unmatched. In germline, CDR1 is SGHTA, CDR2 FQGNSA. CDR3 size: 16 residues. CDR3 in DNA: TGTGCCAGCAGCTCCCTGGGGCTAGCGGCCACAGATACGCAGTATTTT. Residues: CASSSLGLAATDTQYF.

V and J are TRBV9 and TRBJ1-1; tentative D call: TRBD1 (5 bases). The CDR3 has 15 residues. Germline V gene data show CDR1 as SGDLS and CDR2 as YYNGEE. Trimming shortened V by 3 bases and J by 0 bases, and 12 bases separated the two germline ends. The CDR3, as DNA: TGTGCCAGCAGCGGTGACAGCTTATTGAACACTGAAGCTTTCTTT. It yields the protein CASSGDSLLNTEAFF.

This rearrangement joins TRBV4-2 to TRBJ2-2, with TRBD2 matching 7 bases. The CDR3 has 16 residues. The trim removed 6 bases at V and 5 bases at J, leaving 12 bases unmatched. From germline, CDR1 is LGHNA and CDR2 YNFKEQ. CDR3 loop: CASRGGKSAVTGELFF. The DNA for the CDR3 is TGTGCCAGCAGGGGGGGGAAGAGTGCTGTGACCGGGGAGCTGTTTTTT.

The rearrangement uses TRBV6-1 and TRBJ2-7; the match to TRBD1 covers 11 bases. Germline CDR1 reads MNHNS; CDR2 reads SASEGT. The V segment lost 6 bases and the J segment 6 bases; nucleotides outside the gene matches: 10. This CDR3 has 15 amino acids. CDR3 sequence (DNA): TGTGCCAGCAGCCCCCAGGGGACAGGGGGATCCGAGCAGTACTTC. It yields the protein CASSPQGTGGSEQYF.

The chain employs TRBV11-2 and TRBJ2-2, with TRBD2 as a possible D gene (6 bases). The V end lost 5 bases, the J end lost 0 bases, and 13 bases lay between the germline ends. Germline V gene lookup returns CDR1 SGHAT and CDR2 FQNNGV. This CDR3 comprises 16 residues. The CDR3 sequence is CASSPRGTANTGELFF. The CDR3 bases are TGTGCCAGCAGCCCCCGGGGGACCGCGAACACCGGGGAGCTGTTTTTT.

This chain joins TRBV19 and TRBJ1-4, with D maybe TRBD1 (6 bases). From germline, CDR1 is LNHDA and CDR2 SQIVND (reference sequence). V was shortened by 3 bases and J by 0 bases, with 23 bases between the two germline ends. The CDR3 sequence is 20 residues long. This chain's CDR3 is CASSIPKPGHQVATNEKLFF. The CDR3 DNA follows: TGTGCCAGTAGTATCCCCAAACCGGGACACCAAGTAGCAACTAATGAAAAACTGTTTTTT. The whole variable domain, filled in from reference TRBV19 and TRBJ1-4, reads DGGITQSPKYLFRKEGQNVTLSCEQNLNHDAMYWYRQDPGQGLRLIYYSQIVNDFQKGDIAEGYSVSREKKESFPLTVTSAQKNPTAFYLCASSIPKPGHQVATNEKLFFGSGTQLSVL.

V and J are TRBV4-3 and TRBJ1-4, with D perhaps TRBD1 (6 bases). Germline V gene data show CDR1 as LGHNA and CDR2 as YSLEER. This CDR3 comprises 16 residues. V was shortened by 5 bases and J by 2 bases, with 15 bases between the two germline ends. This CDR3 is CASSFRGWGTNEKLFF. CDR3 nucleotide sequence: TGCGCCAGCAGCTTCAGGGGTTGGGGCACTAATGAAAAACTGTTTTTT.

V usage is TRBV6-6 and J usage is TRBJ1-3, with D perhaps TRBD1 (6 bases). The germline gives CDR1 MNHNY, CDR2 SVGAGI (reference sequence). The CDR3 contains 15 residues. The V and J ends lost 2 bases and 2 bases respectively, with 10 bases between them. In nucleotides, the CDR3 is TGTGCCAGCAGTTACACCAACAGGGCTGGAAACACCATATATTTT. Its protein product is CASSYTNRAGNTIYF.

The chain recombines TRBV5-4 with TRBJ2-7; 9 bases line up with TRBD2. The CDR3 sequence is 16 residues long. The germline V gene encodes CDR1 SGHNT and CDR2 YYREEE (reference sequence). V dropped 0 bases and J dropped 1; count of bases not matched to a gene: 5. DNA of the CDR3: TGTGCCAGCAGCTTGGTCGGCGGGAGGGCTTCCTACGAGCAGTACTTC. Encoded protein: CASSLVGGRASYEQYF.